These 22 T cell receptor beta chains share one sample of origin, sequenced in a study of control samples from healthy donors and cancer patients (dated by TCRdb to the early 2020s). Library construction relied on the immunoSEQ multiplex PCR assay. TCRdb's version of the immuneACCESS table is confined to in-frame rearrangements and falls short of the full clone set. An unresolved V gene accounts for under half of the shortfall where checked; the remainder is of unknown origin. The sample has more than 120,000 clones on record, 75% to 95% of them singletons. About 3% of the sample lies in the top ten. Sequencing was done on a sample of blood. Receptor source: a man aged 25 to 45 in good health.

CDR3 DNA: TGTGCCAGCAGCTTAAGCGGGGGGAGCACAGATACGCAGTATTTT. It encodes CASSLSGGSTDTQYF. The chain has TRBV7-3 and TRBJ2-3; 8 nucleotides match TRBD2. This CDR3 is 15 amino acids long. Germline assignment: CDR1 SGHTA and CDR2 FQGTGA. V shed 1 base and J 0 bases; nucleotides not matched to a gene: 0.

The rearrangement joins TRBV9 to TRBJ2-3; 10 bases agree with TRBD2. The V segment lost 0 bases and the J segment 2 bases; nucleotides outside the gene matches: 3. CDR3 length equals 16 residues. Germline V lookup: CDR1 SGDLS, CDR2 YYNGEE. Here the CDR3 reads CASSVVTSGPTDTQYF. The CDR3 bases are TGTGCCAGCAGCGTAGTGACTAGCGGGCCCACAGATACGCAGTATTTT.

The chain recombines TRBV12-3 or TRBV12-4 with TRBJ1-1; the D is unclear. The CDR3 runs 13 residues. V gave up 2 bases and J gave up 4 bases, with 8 bases separating them. This CDR3 reads CASSLSSRTEAFF. The CDR3 region has the DNA TGTGCCAGCAGTTTATCGTCACGCACTGAAGCTTTCTTT.

This chain joins TRBV7-2 and TRBJ2-1, with TRBD2 matching 15 bases. The V gene's germline CDR1 is SGHTA and CDR2 FQGNSA. The CDR3 spans 19 residues. V was clipped by 0 bases and J by 5 bases; unmatched bases: 8. CDR3 loop: CASSLAGVGLAGGNNEQFF. CDR3 coding DNA: TGTGCCAGCAGCTTAGCGGGAGTGGGACTAGCGGGGGGCAACAATGAGCAGTTCTTC.

This clone was seen a single time. The chain joins TRBV15 to TRBJ1-1; possible D gene TRBD1, 5 bases. Germline V gives CDR1 LNHNV, CDR2 YYDKDF (reference sequence). V dropped 0 bases and J dropped 5 bases, with 7 bases sitting between them. This CDR3 comprises 13 residues. CDR3 amino acids: CATSRDGGTEAFF. In nucleotides, the CDR3 is TGTGCCACCAGCAGAGATGGGGGAACTGAAGCTTTCTTT.

The CDR3 here is CASSSRVGGNQPQHF. In DNA, the CDR3 is TGTGCCAGCAGTTCCCGAGTGGGGGGCAATCAGCCCCAGCATTTT. J is TRBJ1-5 and V is TRBV28; possible D gene TRBD1, 5 bases. CDR1 and CDR2 from the germline V gene are MDHEN and SYDVKM. The CDR3 spans 15 residues. V lost 4 bases and J lost 2, with 12 bases in between.

V and J are TRBV6-1 and TRBJ2-1; possible D gene TRBD1, 6 bases. The CDR3 has 17 amino acids. Germline CDR1 MNHNS, CDR2 SASEGT. The ends were cut back, 0 bases at V and 0 bases at J, with 12 bases in the middle. CDR3 loop: CASSEARGIGSYNEQFF. In DNA form, the CDR3 reads TGTGCCAGCAGTGAAGCGAGGGGGATCGGCTCCTACAATGAGCAGTTCTTC.

The V and J genes are TRBV24-1 and TRBJ1-5; weak D call: TRBD1 (6 bases). The CDR3 runs 16 residues. V was clipped by 2 bases and J by 0 bases, with 10 bases between them. Germline loops: CDR1 KGHDR, CDR2 SFDVKD. Written as DNA, the CDR3 is TGTGCCACCAGTGATTCGGGGGGGCATAGCAATCAGCCCCAGCATTTT. Its translation is CATSDSGGHSNQPQHF.

V gene TRBV5-1 combines with J gene TRBJ2-7; 8 bases line up with TRBD1. V lost 4 bases and J lost 2; bases outside the gene matches: 2. Germline V CDR1 and CDR2: SGHRS, YFSETQ. The CDR3 has 13 residues. The CDR3 sequence is CASSAGGTYEQYF. The CDR3, as DNA: TGCGCCAGCAGCGCAGGGGGCACCTACGAGCAGTACTTC.

This chain links TRBV9 with TRBJ2-7; D is unclear. This CDR3 spans 15 amino acids. Germline CDR1 and CDR2: SGDLS and YYNGEE. Deletions cut 0 bases from V and 3 bases from J, with 13 bases between. CDR3 loop: CASSVGGDTLYEQYF. The CDR3 DNA follows: TGTGCCAGCAGCGTAGGAGGAGACACTCTCTACGAGCAGTACTTC.

The gene calls are TRBV29-1 and TRBJ2-7; 9 bases line up with TRBD1. CDR1 SQVTM and CDR2 ANQGSEA come from the germline V gene. V lost 6 bases, J lost 5 bases, and 8 bases stayed unmatched. The CDR3 has 13 amino acids. The CDR3 sequence: CSVTGTGFDEQYF. The CDR3 coding sequence is TGCAGCGTGACCGGGACAGGGTTTGACGAGCAGTACTTC.

About this clone itself: Other DNA sequences within the sample encode an identical CDR3. This chain connects TRBV11-2 to TRBJ2-7; 15 positions agree with TRBD2. Germline assignment: CDR1 SGHAT and CDR2 FQNNGV. V trimming: 0 bases; J trimming: 7 bases; junction bases outside the gene matches: 7. CDR3 length equals 17 residues. DNA for the CDR3: TGTGCCAGCAGCTTAGATCTAGGACTAGCGGGGGGGTGGGAGCAGTACTTC. Translated, it gives CASSLDLGLAGGWEQYF.

The chain combines TRBV30 with TRBJ1-4; D is possibly TRBD1 (5 bases). Trimming shortened V by 3 bases and J by 7 bases, and 12 bases separated the two germline ends. The germline gives CDR1 GTSNPN, CDR2 SVGIG (reference sequence). This CDR3 has 13 amino acids. In nucleotides, the CDR3 is TGTGCCTGGAGGGGGGGGAAGAGTGAAAAACTGTTTTTT. The encoded protein is CAWRGGKSEKLFF. Full variable domain (rest looked up from reference TRBV30 and TRBJ1-4): SQTIHQWPATLVQPVGSPLSLECTVEGTSNPNLYWYRQAAGRGLQLLFYSVGIGQISSEVPQNLSASRPQDRQFILSSKKLLLSDSGFYLCAWRGGKSEKLFFGSGTQLSVL.

The gene calls are TRBV28 and TRBJ2-2; D is ambiguous. V was trimmed by 5 bases and J by 6 bases, leaving 10 bases between them. This CDR3 region has 13 residues. In germline, CDR1 is MDHEN, CDR2 SYDVKM. CDR3 sequence: CASSQLIPGELFF. The DNA for the CDR3 is TGTGCCAGCAGTCAACTTATTCCCGGGGAGCTGTTTTTT.

The V and J genes are TRBV6-1 and TRBJ2-7, with unresolved D. The V gene lost 1 base and the J gene lost 3 bases, with 13 bases spanning the gap. CDR1 is MNHNS and CDR2 is SASEGT in the germline V gene. This CDR3 is 15 amino acids long. The DNA of the CDR3 is TGTGCCAGCAGTGAAGGGGATGCCCCTCTCTACGAGCAGTACTTC. This gives the protein CASSEGDAPLYEQYF.

The V gene is TRBV9, the J gene TRBJ1-6, with 12 nucleotides matching TRBD1. The ends lost 4 bases at V and 7 bases at J; junction bases unmatched: 3. Germline V gene lookup returns CDR1 SGDLS and CDR2 YYNGEE. The CDR3 is made up of 15 amino acids. The CDR3 here is CASSFGTGGNSPLHF. CDR3 nucleotide sequence: TGTGCCAGCAGCTTCGGGACAGGGGGCAATTCACCCCTCCACTTT.

The chain uses TRBV29-1 and TRBJ1-2, with 9 bases lining up with TRBD1. The CDR3 covers 13 residues. Trimming removed 5 bases from V and 5 bases from J; junction bases left unmatched: 6. CDR1 and CDR2 (germline): SQVTM, ANQGSEA. The DNA of the CDR3 is TGCAGCGTTATTAGGACAGGGGAATATGGCTACACCTTC. This translates into CSVIRTGEYGYTF.

V gene TRBV11-2 combines with J gene TRBJ1-2; D may be TRBD1 (5 bases). Germline V CDR1 and CDR2: SGHAT, FQNNGV. The CDR3 loop spans 11 amino acids. V gave up 4 bases and J gave up 7 bases, with 7 bases separating them. CDR3 nucleotide sequence: TGTGCCAGCAGCTCAGGGTTTGGCTACACCTTC. Residues: CASSSGFGYTF.

This chain connects TRBV5-1 to TRBJ1-1, with 7 bases identical to TRBD1. The CDR3 loop spans 13 amino acids. Trimming took 3 bases from V and 4 from J; bases not matched to a gene: 3. Germline V gene data show CDR1 as SGHRS and CDR2 as YFSETQ. CDR3 protein: CASSSTGSTEAFF. In nucleotides, the CDR3 is TGCGCCAGCAGCTCGACAGGGAGCACTGAAGCTTTCTTT.

The V gene is TRBV11-2, the J gene TRBJ2-1; D gene unclear. CDR1 is SGHAT and CDR2 is FQNNGV in the germline V gene. V was trimmed by 6 bases and J by 12 bases, leaving 12 bases between them. The CDR3 length is 11 residues. CDR3: CASRGRSRQFF. In DNA, the CDR3 is TGTGCCAGCAGAGGTAGAAGCCGGCAGTTCTTC.

V gene TRBV2 combines with J gene TRBJ2-2, with 7 bases that match TRBD1. Germline CDR1 is SNHLY and CDR2 is FYNNEI. The length of the CDR3 is 15 residues. J gave up 2 bases and V 3 bases, and 3 bases lay outside the gene matches. CDR3 DNA: TGTGCCAGCAGTGAGCAGGGGGTAAACACCGGGGAGCTGTTTTTT. This translates into CASSEQGVNTGELFF. Together with reference TRBV2 and TRBJ2-2, the CDR3 gives the full variable domain: EPEVTQTPSHQVTQMGQEVILRCVPISNHLYFYWYRQILGQKVEFLVSFYNNEISEKSEIFDDQFSVERPDGSNFTLKIRSTKLEDSAMYFCASSEQGVNTGELFFGEGSRLTVL.

CDR3 sequence: CASNLSGGASEQFF. For the CDR3, the DNA is TGTGCCAGCAATCTTAGCGGGGGGGCGAGTGAGCAGTTCTTC. The chain employs TRBV6-5 and TRBJ2-1; TRBD2 matches 11 bases. Germline loops: CDR1 MNHEY, CDR2 SVGAGI. The length of the CDR3 is 14 residues. The junction had 8 bases not matched to a gene; V was cut back by 7 bases and J by 9 bases.